This T cell receptor beta chain came from a study of early T cells in non-severe SARS-CoV-2 infection. Study-level information: Sequencing of unsorted whole blood was done on bulk RNA, leaving chains unpaired.

Study results and limitations: The matching step, a VDJdb search, favored anti-spike CD8 responses and missed private and CD4 specificities.

Attachment of unique molecular identifiers to individual cDNA molecules was performed. TCRdb independently ran MiXCR on the 5' RACE reads; one entry per CDR3 protein. The sample has 85,000 to 95,000 distinct CDR3 sequences, around a sixth seen once; the top ten hold about 4.7%. This clonotype was counted a few times. Antigen: not known. Trimming cost V 2 bases and J 4 bases; bases outside gene matches: 21. The CDR3 spans 22 residues. Germline CDR1 is SGHVS and CDR2 is FNYEAQ. The TCR comes from an adult who was a healthcare worker with PCR-confirmed SARS-CoV-2 infection or an uninfected control (not recorded which). The source was whole blood, collected at baseline. This chain connects TRBV7-6 to TRBJ2-1; 12 bases map to TRBD2. CDR3 in amino acids: CASSLNPPPGTSGWYKYNEQFF. CDR3 in DNA: TGTGCCAGCAGCTTAAACCCCCCACCCGGGACTAGCGGGTGGTACAAGTACAATGAGCAGTTCTTC. The full variable domain, completed using reference TRBV7-6 and TRBJ2-1, is GAGVSQSPRYKVTKRGQDVALRCDPISGHVSLYWYRQALGQGPEFLTYFNYEAQQDKSGLPNDRFSAERPEGSISTLTIQRTEQRDSAMYRCASSLNPPPGTSGWYKYNEQFFGPGTRLTVL.